The T cell receptor beta chain described here comes from a study of T cells after yellow fever vaccination. This clonotype was counted a few times. Via MiXCR, TCRdb re-called the 5' RACE reads, giving one row per CDR3 protein. The sample lists roughly 340,000 distinct CDR3 sequences, about 8.7% occurring once. Germline-derived CDR1 and CDR2 are SEHNR and FQNEAQ (reference sequence). V shed 5 bases and J 6 bases; nucleotides not matched to a gene: 10. The CDR3 covers 14 residues. Sequencing was performed on PBMCs, taken on the day of the first yellow fever vaccination. This clonotype was obtained from a man aged 18 to 29 who received the YFV17D yellow fever vaccine. The chain couples TRBV7-9 to TRBJ2-7; 7 bases map to TRBD1. This CDR3 reads CASSPRTGNAEQYF. The DNA of the CDR3 is TGTGCCAGCAGCCCAAGGACAGGTAACGCCGAGCAGTACTTC.